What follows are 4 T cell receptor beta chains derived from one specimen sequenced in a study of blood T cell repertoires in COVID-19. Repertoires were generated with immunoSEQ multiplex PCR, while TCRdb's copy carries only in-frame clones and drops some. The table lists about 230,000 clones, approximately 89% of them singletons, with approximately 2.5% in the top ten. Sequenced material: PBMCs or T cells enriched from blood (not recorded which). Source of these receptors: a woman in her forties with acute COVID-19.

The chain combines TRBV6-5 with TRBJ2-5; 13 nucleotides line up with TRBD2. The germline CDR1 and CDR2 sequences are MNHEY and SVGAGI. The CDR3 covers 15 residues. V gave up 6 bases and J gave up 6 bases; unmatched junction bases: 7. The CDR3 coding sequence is TGTGCCAGCAGCATCGGGACTAGCGGGGCCAAGACCCAGTACTTC. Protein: CASSIGTSGAKTQYF.

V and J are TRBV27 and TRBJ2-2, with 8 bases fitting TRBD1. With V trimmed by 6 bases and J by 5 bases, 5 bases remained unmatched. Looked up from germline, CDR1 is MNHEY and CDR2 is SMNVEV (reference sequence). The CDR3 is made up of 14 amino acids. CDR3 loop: CASSFGDRTGELFF. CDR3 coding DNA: TGTGCCAGCAGCTTTGGGGACAGGACCGGGGAGCTGTTTTTT.

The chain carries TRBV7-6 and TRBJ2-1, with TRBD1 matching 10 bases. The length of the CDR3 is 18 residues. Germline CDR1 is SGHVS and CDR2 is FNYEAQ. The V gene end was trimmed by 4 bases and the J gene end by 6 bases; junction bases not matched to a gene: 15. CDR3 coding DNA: TGTGCCAGCAGCTCAAGCCATGGACAGGGGGATTTTCGCAATGAGCAGTTCTTC. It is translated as CASSSSHGQGDFRNEQFF.

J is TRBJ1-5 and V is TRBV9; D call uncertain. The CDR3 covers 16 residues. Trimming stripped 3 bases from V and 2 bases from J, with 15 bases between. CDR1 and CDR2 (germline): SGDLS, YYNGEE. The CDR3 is CASSGRGSSGNQPQHF. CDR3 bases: TGTGCCAGCAGCGGGCGAGGGAGTTCGGGCAATCAGCCCCAGCATTTT. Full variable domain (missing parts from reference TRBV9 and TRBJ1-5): DSGVTQTPKHLITATGQRVTLRCSPRSGDLSVYWYQQSLDQGLQFLIQYYNGEERAKGNILERFSAQQFPDLHSELNLSSLELGDSALYFCASSGRGSSGNQPQHFGDGTRLSIL.